The 16 T cell receptor beta chains below come from one sample, sequenced in a study of CXCR3-negative and CXCR3-positive naive CD8 T cells (dated by TCRdb to the late 2010s). TCRdb lists the instrument as NextSeq 550. The Human TCR Profiling Kit (MiLaboratory) was used to prepare UMI-labeled 5' RACE TRB cDNA libraries. The reads went through TCRdb reprocessing, and each CDR3 protein sequence gets one entry with no DNA. The table of this sample itemizes 100,000 to 150,000 distinct CDR3 sequences. Together, the top ten hold roughly 0.6% of the sample. Their recognized antigens are unknown. The paper as a whole reports these results and caveats: Compared with CXCR3-negative naive cells, CXCR3-positive naive cells had TRB CDR3s with higher hydrophobicity (lower Kidera factor 4), lower energy, and higher strength and volume indices.

The sample consisted of naive CXCR3+ CD8+ T cells from blood. Sample cell subset or site, as interpreted from the label and publication: CD45RO-CCR7+CD27+CD95- naive CD8+ T cells expressing CXCR3 (TNR3+). All receptors come from a human donor in good health. Some clones in this sample may be carry-over from other donors' samples.

The rearrangement links TRBV6-2 or TRBV6-3 to TRBJ2-2; TCRdb's assignment of TRBD1 cannot be checked, as there is no DNA. The length of the CDR3 is 15 residues. Per germline, CDR1 MNHEY and CDR2 SVGEGT. This CDR3 reads CASSKFQGAGGELFF.

This chain links TRBV29-1 with TRBJ1-5; TCRdb returns TRBD1, unconfirmable since there is no DNA. Germline V gives CDR1 SQVTM, CDR2 ANQGSEA. The CDR3 totals 13 residues. CDR3 amino acids: CSVGEGAGQPQHF.

The rearrangement uses TRBV29-1 and TRBJ2-7; the TCRdb D gene call, TRBD2, has no DNA to confirm it. Germline CDR1 reads SQVTM; CDR2 reads ANQGSEA. The CDR3 sequence is 15 residues long. The CDR3 loop reads CSVEGLAGGPYEQYF.

V is TRBV11-2 and J is TRBJ2-1. The germline gives CDR1 SGHAT, CDR2 FQNNGV. The CDR3 sequence is 12 residues long. Here the CDR3 reads CASKGWGNEQFF. Combining the CDR3 with reference TRBV11-2 and TRBJ2-1 gives the whole variable domain EAGVAQSPRYKIIEKRQSVAFWCNPISGHATLYWYQQILGQGPKLLIQFQNNGVVDDSQLPKDRFSAERLKGVDSTLKIQPAKLEDSAVYLCASKGWGNEQFFGPGTRLTVL.

The V and J genes are TRBV5-6 and TRBJ2-7; the TCRdb D gene call, TRBD1, has no DNA to confirm it. CDR1 is SGHDT and CDR2 is YYEEEE in the germline V gene. The CDR3 covers 13 residues. The CDR3 reads CASTLPPYYEQYF.

The CDR3 is CSAGTPSYEQYF. This chain joins TRBV29-1 and TRBJ2-7; TCRdb's D call of TRBD2 is untestable without DNA. The CDR3 runs to 12 residues. CDR1 SQVTM and CDR2 ANQGSEA come from the germline V gene.

This chain's CDR3 is CAWTGTGGEKLFF. This chain joins TRBV30 and TRBJ1-4; TCRdb's D call, TRBD1, is unchecked because there is no DNA. Germline CDR1 is GTSNPN and CDR2 is SVGIG (reference sequence). CDR3 length: 13 amino acids.

The chain combines TRBV19 with TRBJ1-1. The germline gives CDR1 LNHDA, CDR2 SQIVND (reference sequence). This CDR3 spans 16 amino acids. The CDR3: CASSIIFGRMNTEAFF.

The chain couples TRBV21-1 to TRBJ2-7; the TCRdb call, TRBD1, lacks DNA for checking. TRBV21-1 is noted as a pseudogene. This CDR3 contains 15 residues. This chain's CDR3 is CASSKWGTFSYEQYF.

The rearrangement joins TRBV6-2 or TRBV6-3 to TRBJ2-1; TCRdb designates TRBD2, a call that cannot be tested without DNA. The V gene's germline CDR1 is MNHEY and CDR2 SVGEGT. CDR3 length: 16 residues. The CDR3 loop reads CASSPGLESSYNEQFF.

The CDR3: CASSPLLLYKEGTNTGELFF. The chain joins TRBV18 to TRBJ2-2; TCRdb gives TRBD2 as the D gene, but with no DNA this cannot be confirmed. Germline V gene lookup returns CDR1 KGHSH and CDR2 LQKENI. The CDR3 loop spans 20 amino acids.

The chain couples TRBV6-2 or TRBV6-3 to TRBJ1-1; TCRdb's D call of TRBD1 is untestable without DNA. The length of the CDR3 is 13 residues. From germline, CDR1 is MNHEY and CDR2 SVGEGT. The CDR3 loop reads CASSRQMNTEAFF.

The rearrangement joins TRBV29-1 to TRBJ1-2; TCRdb gives TRBD1 as the D gene, but with no DNA this cannot be confirmed. Per the germline V gene, CDR1 is SQVTM and CDR2 is ANQGSEA. CDR3 size: 16 residues. This CDR3 reads CSVEPHKQGASYGYTF.

The chain combines TRBV20-1 with TRBJ2-1; without DNA, the TCRdb call of TRBD1 cannot be checked. This CDR3 has 13 amino acids. Looked up from germline, CDR1 is DFQATT and CDR2 is SNEGSKA (reference sequence). CDR3 loop: CSGTGGSYNEQFF.

The chain carries TRBV20-1 and TRBJ1-6; the TCRdb D gene call, TRBD1, has no DNA to confirm it. Looked up from germline, CDR1 is DFQATT and CDR2 is SNEGSKA (reference sequence). This CDR3 has 13 residues. The CDR3 reads CSARDREESPLHF.

The chain links TRBV5-1 to TRBJ2-7; TCRdb outputs TRBD2, but without DNA this stays unchecked. CDR3 size: 16 residues. The germline gives CDR1 SGHRS, CDR2 YFSETQ. Here the CDR3 reads CASSLSTGTSGYEQYF.